The rows below give T cell receptor beta chains drawn from one sample of a study of neoadjuvant anti-PD-1 for oral cavity cancer. Sequencing was performed with immunoSEQ multiplex PCR; in TCRdb, only in-frame clones are kept and a portion is missing. The data hold tens of thousands of clones, with 80% to 90% observed a single time. This material consisted of PBMCs, taken after nivolumab (anti-PD-1) treatment. The receptor set was obtained from a person aged 40-85 years with oral cavity squamous cell carcinoma. Both conserved end residues are part of each CDR3. D genes are given only for firm matches. Only part of the rows carry a size: once, few, many, or a class if the clone is expanded.

d_call,v_call,j_call,clone_size,cdr3_aa,cdr3_nt
.,TRBV29-1,TRBJ2-6,.,CSVDKDGANVLTF,TGCAGCGTTGATAAGGATGGGGCCAACGTCCTGACTTTC
TRBD2,TRBV5-4,TRBJ2-1,.,CASSLSAGGWNEQFF,TGTGCCAGCAGCTTGTCCGCGGGAGGGTGGAATGAGCAGTTCTTC
.,TRBV30,TRBJ1-1,.,CAWSGVDSFMNTEAFF,TGTGCCTGGAGTGGAGTCGACAGCTTCATGAACACTGAAGCTTTCTTT
.,TRBV19,TRBJ1-5,.,CASNPTGFSNQPQHF,TGTGCCAGTAACCCCACGGGGTTTAGCAATCAGCCCCAGCATTTT
.,TRBV30,TRBJ1-2,once,CAWSDLTGSNYGYTF,TGTGCCTGGAGTGACCTAACAGGGAGTAACTATGGCTACACCTTC
.,TRBV2,TRBJ2-5,.,CASSTRWGQETQYF,TGTGCCAGCAGTACCCGTTGGGGGCAAGAGACCCAGTACTTC
TRBD2,TRBV7-9,TRBJ2-1,.,CASSLARLALDEQFF,TGTGCCAGCAGCTTAGCGAGACTAGCTCTCGATGAGCAGTTCTTC
TRBD2,TRBV15,TRBJ2-3,.,CATRPWELAGDTDTQYF,TGTGCCACCAGACCCTGGGAACTAGCGGGGGACACAGATACGCAGTATTTT
TRBD2,TRBV10-3,TRBJ2-5,.,CATRGGLAGQETQYF,TGTGCCACCCGTGGGGGACTAGCGGGGCAAGAGACCCAGTACTTC
.,TRBV7-9,TRBJ1-1,few,CASSLTQGGYGEAFF,TGTGCCAGCAGCTTAACACAGGGAGGATATGGTGAAGCTTTCTTT
.,TRBV5-1,TRBJ1-1,.,CASSLTGGQGKVGAFF,TGCGCCAGCAGCTTGACCGGGGGCCAGGGCAAGGTGGGAGCTTTCTTT
TRBD2,TRBV30,TRBJ2-1,.,CSSGSINEQFF,TGTTCGAGCGGGAGTATCAATGAGCAGTTCTTC
.,TRBV7-9,TRBJ2-3,.,CASSPTLTDTQYF,TGTGCCAGCAGCCCTACGCTAACAGATACGCAGTATTTT
TRBD1,TRBV30,TRBJ2-1,.,CAWSDTGVVYNEQFF,TGTGCCTGGAGCGATACAGGGGTGGTGTACAATGAGCAGTTCTTC
.,TRBV7-3,TRBJ1-2,.,CASSLYPGSYGYTF,TGTGCCAGCAGCTTATATCCAGGGAGCTATGGCTACACCTTC
.,TRBV5-1,TRBJ2-5,.,CASSLAGGARETQYF,TGCGCCAGCAGCTTGGCCGGGGGCGCCAGAGAGACCCAGTACTTC
.,TRBV5-6,TRBJ2-7,.,CASTTKGTGNEQYF,TGTGCCAGCACGACCAAGGGAACAGGTAACGAGCAGTACTTC
.,TRBV11-3,TRBJ2-3,.,CASSLLAGPSTDTQYF,TGTGCCAGCAGCTTATTGGCGGGGCCTAGCACAGATACGCAGTATTTT
.,TRBV27,TRBJ2-7,.,CASSFFQGSGYEQYF,TGTGCCAGCAGTTTTTTCCAGGGAAGTGGCTACGAGCAGTACTTC
.,TRBV10-3,TRBJ1-5,few,CAAAGGLYSNQPQHF,TGTGCCGCCGCCGGGGGTCTTTATAGCAATCAGCCCCAGCATTTT
TRBD1,TRBV6-1,TRBJ1-2,.,CASASTGQVYGYTF,TGTGCCAGCGCAAGCACGGGACAGGTTTATGGCTACACCTTC
TRBD1,TRBV5-1,TRBJ1-3,.,CASSLVGGYSGNTIYF,TGCGCCAGCAGCTTGGTAGGGGGCTACTCTGGAAACACCATATATTTT
.,TRBV2,TRBJ2-1,.,CASSSTGSAYNEQFF,TGTGCCAGCAGTTCCACAGGGAGTGCCTACAATGAGCAGTTCTTC
.,TRBV27,TRBJ2-3,.,CASSLRFLRDTQYF,TGTGCCAGCAGTTTACGCTTCCTTCGAGATACGCAGTATTTT
.,TRBV27,TRBJ2-7,.,CASSFTVYESYEQYF,TGTGCCAGCAGTTTCACAGTCTACGAGTCCTACGAGCAGTACTTC
TRBD2,TRBV6-1,TRBJ2-7,.,CASSEVLAASYEQYF,TGTGCCAGCAGTGAAGTCCTAGCGGCCTCCTACGAGCAGTACTTC
.,TRBV5-1,TRBJ1-2,few,CASSLAEGRGGYTF,TGCGCCAGCAGCTTGGCAGAGGGAAGGGGTGGCTACACCTTC
TRBD1,TRBV6-6,TRBJ2-3,.,CASSPPGQGASDTQYF,TGTGCCAGCAGCCCTCCGGGACAGGGGGCTTCAGATACGCAGTATTTT
.,TRBV7-7,TRBJ2-2,.,CASSRDVYTGELFF,TGTGCTAGCAGCCGGGACGTCTACACCGGGGAGCTGTTTTTT
.,TRBV7-9,TRBJ2-2,.,CASPSRGPATGELFF,TGTGCCAGCCCCTCTAGGGGACCGGCCACCGGGGAGCTGTTTTTT
TRBD1,TRBV5-1,TRBJ2-3,.,CASSETGFGQQDTQYF,TGCGCCAGCAGCGAGACAGGGTTTGGCCAACAGGATACGCAGTATTTT
.,TRBV5-6,TRBJ1-2,.,CASSLDREGFYGYTF,TGTGCCAGCAGCTTAGACCGCGAGGGTTTCTATGGCTACACCTTC
.,TRBV7-9,TRBJ1-3,once,CASSSRVGVAGNTIYF,TGTGCCAGCAGCTCGCGGGTAGGGGTAGCTGGAAACACCATATATTTT
TRBD2,TRBV30,TRBJ2-5,.,CAWSVGGETQYF,TGTGCCTGGAGTGTCGGGGGGGAGACCCAGTACTTC
.,TRBV12-5,TRBJ1-2,.,CASGLESGNGYTF,TGTGCTAGTGGTTTGGAAAGTGGGAATGGCTACACCTTC
TRBD2,TRBV6-6,TRBJ2-1,.,CASSYQRESVF,TGTGCCAGCAGTTACCAGCGGGAGAGCGTCTTC
TRBD2,TRBV7-2,TRBJ2-3,.,CASSLLGLAGVLSTDTQYF,TGTGCCAGCAGCTTACTGGGACTAGCGGGAGTCCTTTCCACAGATACGCAGTATTTT
.,TRBV5-1,TRBJ2-7,.,CASSVNPISSYEQYF,TGCGCCAGCAGCGTTAATCCGATTAGCTCCTACGAGCAGTACTTC
.,TRBV6-5,TRBJ2-7,.,CASTAATYEQYF,TGTGCCAGCACCGCAGCAACCTACGAGCAGTACTTC
.,TRBV28,TRBJ2-1,.,CASSLFNEQFF,TGTGCCAGCAGTTTATTCAATGAGCAGTTCTTC
.,TRBV6-6,TRBJ2-1,once,CASSRSGGSYNEQFF,TGTGCCAGCAGTAGGTCTGGGGGCTCCTACAATGAGCAGTTCTTC
TRBD1,TRBV6-1,TRBJ1-1,once,CAISGQRRGTEAFF,TGTGCCATCTCGGGACAGCGAAGGGGCACTGAAGCTTTCTTT
.,TRBV10-3,TRBJ1-5,.,CAAQLDSDQPQHF,TGTGCCGCGCAGCTAGACTCCGATCAGCCCCAGCATTTT
TRBD2,TRBV6-1,TRBJ2-1,.,CASSVLAGGNEQFF,TGTGCCAGCAGTGTGCTAGCGGGAGGTAATGAGCAGTTCTTC
.,TRBV19,TRBJ1-3,.,CASSIGLSGNTIYF,TGTGCCAGTAGTATCGGTCTCTCTGGAAACACCATATATTTT
TRBD2,TRBV11-3,TRBJ2-1,.,CASSLGGDVSYNEQFF,TGTGCCAGCAGCTTGGGGGGGGACGTCTCCTACAATGAGCAGTTCTTC
.,TRBV9,TRBJ1-3,.,CASSLTTSGNTIYF,TGTGCCAGCAGCTTAACTACGTCTGGAAACACCATATATTTT
.,TRBV7-6,TRBJ1-1,.,CASSLEGVGEQIMNTEAFF,TGTGCCAGCAGCTTAGAGGGGGTAGGGGAACAAATAATGAACACTGAAGCTTTCTTT
.,TRBV15,TRBJ2-1,.,CATSRLGSDEQFF,TGTGCCACCAGCAGACTCGGGAGCGATGAGCAGTTCTTC
.,TRBV30,TRBJ2-6,.,CAWRDRGTTGANVLTF,TGTGCCTGGAGGGACAGAGGGACGACTGGGGCCAACGTCCTGACTTTC
TRBD1,TRBV7-3,TRBJ2-3,.,CASSRQGGTDTQYF,TGTGCCAGCAGCAGACAGGGCGGCACAGATACGCAGTATTTT